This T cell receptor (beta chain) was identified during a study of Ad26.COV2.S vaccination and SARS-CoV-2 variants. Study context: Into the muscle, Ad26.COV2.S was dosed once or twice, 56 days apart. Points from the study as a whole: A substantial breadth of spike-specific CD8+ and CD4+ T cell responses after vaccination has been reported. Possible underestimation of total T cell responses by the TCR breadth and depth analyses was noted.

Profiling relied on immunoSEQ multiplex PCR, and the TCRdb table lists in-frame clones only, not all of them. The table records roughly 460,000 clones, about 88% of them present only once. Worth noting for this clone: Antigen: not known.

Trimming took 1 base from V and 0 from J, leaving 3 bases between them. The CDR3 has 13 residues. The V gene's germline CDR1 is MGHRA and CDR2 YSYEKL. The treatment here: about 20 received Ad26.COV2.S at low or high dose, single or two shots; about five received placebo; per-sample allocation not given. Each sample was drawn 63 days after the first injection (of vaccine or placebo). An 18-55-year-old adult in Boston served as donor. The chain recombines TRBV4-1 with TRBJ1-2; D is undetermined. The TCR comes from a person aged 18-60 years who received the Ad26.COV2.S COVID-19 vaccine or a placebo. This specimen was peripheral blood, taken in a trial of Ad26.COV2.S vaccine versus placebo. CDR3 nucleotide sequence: TGCGCCAGCAGCCAAGTCCCTAACTATGGCTACACCTTC. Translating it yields CASSQVPNYGYTF.